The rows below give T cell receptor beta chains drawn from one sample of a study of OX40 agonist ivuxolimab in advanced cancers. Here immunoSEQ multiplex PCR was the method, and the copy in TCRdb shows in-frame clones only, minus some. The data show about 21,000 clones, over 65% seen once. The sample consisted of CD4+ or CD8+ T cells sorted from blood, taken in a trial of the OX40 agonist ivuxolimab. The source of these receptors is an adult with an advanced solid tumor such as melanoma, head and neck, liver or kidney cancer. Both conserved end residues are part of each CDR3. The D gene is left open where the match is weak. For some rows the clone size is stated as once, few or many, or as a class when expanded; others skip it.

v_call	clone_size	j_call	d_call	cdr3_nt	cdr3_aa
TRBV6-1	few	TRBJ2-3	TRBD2	TGTGCCAGCCTTAGCGGGGACACGCAGTATTTT	CASLSGDTQYF
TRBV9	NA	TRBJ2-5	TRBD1	TGTGCCAGCAGCGTAGAGGACAGGGTTGAGACCCAGTACTTC	CASSVEDRVETQYF
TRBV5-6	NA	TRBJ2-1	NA	TGTGCCAGCAGAGGTATCGCTCCCCACGAGCAGTTCTTC	CASRGIAPHEQFF
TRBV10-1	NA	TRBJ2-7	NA	TGCGCCAGCAGTGAGAGGCGGGGGCGCTTATCTTACGAGCAGTACTTC	CASSERRGRLSYEQYF
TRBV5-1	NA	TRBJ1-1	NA	TGCGCCAGCAGCTATTCCGGAGGGGGGGCCGTGGAAGCTTTCTTT	CASSYSGGGAVEAFF
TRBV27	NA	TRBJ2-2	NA	TGTGCCAGCAGTTCTAGCCTAGTGGGGTCAAGAGGCGGGGAGCTGTTTTTT	CASSSSLVGSRGGELFF
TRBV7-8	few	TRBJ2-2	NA	TGTGCCAGCAGCTTAGCGCCCGGGGCGGGCGGGGAGCTGTTTTTT	CASSLAPGAGGELFF
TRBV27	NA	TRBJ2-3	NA	TGTGCCAGCAACCCCGACAGCCTCAACACAGATACGCAGTATTTT	CASNPDSLNTDTQYF
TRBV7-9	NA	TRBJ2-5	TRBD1	TGTGCCAGCAGCTTTTGGGACAGGGAGGGGGAGACCCAGTACTTC	CASSFWDREGETQYF
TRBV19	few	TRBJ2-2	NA	TGTGCCAGTACCTTCAGAGGCCCCGGGGAGCTGTTTTTT	CASTFRGPGELFF
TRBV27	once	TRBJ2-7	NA	TGTGCCAGCAGTTTATCGGTTCCGGGGACTGTTTGGGACGAGCAGTACTTC	CASSLSVPGTVWDEQYF
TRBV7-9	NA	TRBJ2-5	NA	TGTGCCAGCTCACTTTTACAGGGTTCGGGAGAGACCCAGTACTTC	CASSLLQGSGETQYF
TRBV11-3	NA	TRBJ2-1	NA	TGTGCCAGCAGCTTTTACCGGGACGTAGAGGGTGAGCAGTTCTTC	CASSFYRDVEGEQFF
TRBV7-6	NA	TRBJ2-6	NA	TGTGCCAGCAGCCCCCTCCTGCCTGGGGCCAACGTCCTGACTTTC	CASSPLLPGANVLTF
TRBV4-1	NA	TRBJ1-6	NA	TGCGCCAGCAGCCAAGTCGGATCTGGGCAGGCGATATTTTCACCCCTCCACTTT	CASSQVGSGQAIFSPLHF
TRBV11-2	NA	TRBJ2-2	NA	TGTGCCAGCAGCTTAAAGGGGGAGGGTCACGAGACCGGGGAGCTGTTTTTT	CASSLKGEGHETGELFF
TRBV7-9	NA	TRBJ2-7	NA	TGTGCCAACCCCGGCGGCGTCGACGAGCAGTACTTC	CANPGGVDEQYF
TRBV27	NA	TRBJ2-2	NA	TGTGCCAGCAGTCTCCTGTCCAGGGAAACCGGGGAGCTGTTTTTT	CASSLLSRETGELFF
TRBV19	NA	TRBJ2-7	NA	TGTGCCAGTAGTCTCTGGGGGGCTCAAGGCGAGCAGTACTTC	CASSLWGAQGEQYF
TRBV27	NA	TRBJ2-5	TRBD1	TGTGCCAGCAGTTGGACAGGGGTAGGAGAGACCCAGTACTTC	CASSWTGVGETQYF
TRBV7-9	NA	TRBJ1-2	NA	TGTGCCAGCAGTCGGGACACAGCTAACTATGGCTACACCTTC	CASSRDTANYGYTF
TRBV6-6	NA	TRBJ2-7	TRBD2	TGTGCCAGCAGCCCCGGGACTAGCGTTGAGCAGTACTTC	CASSPGTSVEQYF
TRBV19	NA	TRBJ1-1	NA	TGTGCCAGTAGTATCGGGAGCACTGAAGCTTTCTTT	CASSIGSTEAFF
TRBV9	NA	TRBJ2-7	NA	TGTGCCAGCAGCCCGACCCCGGGTAGCTCCTACGAGCAGTACTTC	CASSPTPGSSYEQYF
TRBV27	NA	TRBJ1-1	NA	TGTGCCAGCAGTTTGTGGAGTACCCCTATGAACACTGAAGCTTTCTTT	CASSLWSTPMNTEAFF
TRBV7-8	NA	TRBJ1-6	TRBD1	TGTGCCAGCAGCCAAGCGGGACAGGGGAAAAATTCACCCCTCCACTTT	CASSQAGQGKNSPLHF
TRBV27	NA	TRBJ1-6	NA	TGTGCCAGCAGTTTATCATGGGGGCGAACGGATTCACCCCTCCACTTT	CASSLSWGRTDSPLHF
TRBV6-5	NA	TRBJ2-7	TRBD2	TGTGCCAGCAGATTACTAGCGGGCCCCTCCTACGAGCAGTACTTC	CASRLLAGPSYEQYF
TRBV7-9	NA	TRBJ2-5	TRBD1	TGTGCCAGCAGCAATCGGGACAGGGCCGAAGAGACCCAGTACTTC	CASSNRDRAEETQYF
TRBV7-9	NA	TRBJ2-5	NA	TGTGCCAGCAGCTTAGTTCCTCGGGGAAGGGAGACCCAGTACTTC	CASSLVPRGRETQYF
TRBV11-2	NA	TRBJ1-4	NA	TGTGCCAGCAGCGGGGCACAGGGAGGTTTAGAAAAACTGTTTTTT	CASSGAQGGLEKLFF
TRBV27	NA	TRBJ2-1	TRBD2	TGTGCCACCGCCCCGACTAGCGTCAATGAGCAGTTCTTC	CATAPTSVNEQFF
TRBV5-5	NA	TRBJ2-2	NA	TGTGCCAGCAGCTTGTTCACCTCGAACACCGGGGAGCTGTTTTTT	CASSLFTSNTGELFF
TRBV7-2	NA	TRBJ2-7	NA	TGTGCCAGCAGCCCAGAGGTAGGGCCGGCCCACGAGCAGTACTTC	CASSPEVGPAHEQYF
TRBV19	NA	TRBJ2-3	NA	TGTGCCAGTAGTATATCGGGGGTCGCTAGCACAGATACGCAGTATTTT	CASSISGVASTDTQYF
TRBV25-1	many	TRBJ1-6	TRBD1	TGTGCCAGCAGTGAATGGGACAGGGGGAGATCACCCCTCCACTTT	CASSEWDRGRSPLHF
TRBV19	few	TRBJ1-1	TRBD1	TGTGCCAGTATCCCGGGACAGGGGAACACTGAAGCTTTCTTT	CASIPGQGNTEAFF
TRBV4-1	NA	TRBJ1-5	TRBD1	TGCGCCAGCAGTCAACCTCCAGGGGGCGGAGGTCAGCCCCAGCATTTT	CASSQPPGGGGQPQHF
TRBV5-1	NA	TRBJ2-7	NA	TGCGCCAGCAGCTTGGTGATGTCTGGCGAGCAGTACTTC	CASSLVMSGEQYF
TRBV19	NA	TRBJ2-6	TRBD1	TGTGCCAGTCGGGGGCATACAGGGGGCGCGGGGGCCAACGTCCTGACTTTC	CASRGHTGGAGANVLTF
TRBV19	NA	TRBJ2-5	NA	TGTGCCAGTAGTATAACGTCCCTTGGGGGGCAAGAGACCCAGTACTTC	CASSITSLGGQETQYF
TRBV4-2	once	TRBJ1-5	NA	TGTGCCAGCAGCCAAGACGGCAGGGGAGACGGTCAGCCCCAGCATTTT	CASSQDGRGDGQPQHF
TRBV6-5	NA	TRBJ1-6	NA	TGTGCCAGCAGTTATGGGGTGGGTCAGAATTCACCCCTCCACTTT	CASSYGVGQNSPLHF
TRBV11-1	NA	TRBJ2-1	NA	TGTGCCAGCGGCAGACCCAATGAGCAGTTCTTC	CASGRPNEQFF
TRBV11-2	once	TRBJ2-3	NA	TGTGCCAGCAGCTTAGATTACGGGTGGGGGAACACAGATACGCAGTATTTT	CASSLDYGWGNTDTQYF
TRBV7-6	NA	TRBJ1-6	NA	TGTGCCGCCGGCCCCCGTGACTCACCCCTCCACTTT	CAAGPRDSPLHF
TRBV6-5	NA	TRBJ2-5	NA	TGTGCCAGCAGTTACTATTTTGGGGGGCAAGAGACCCAGTACTTC	CASSYYFGGQETQYF
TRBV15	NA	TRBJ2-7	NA	TGTGCCACCAGCGATCGGCGACAGGGACTGTACGAGCAGTACTTC	CATSDRRQGLYEQYF
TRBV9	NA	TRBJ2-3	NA	TGTGCCACCACGGGCTACTCCACAGATACGCAGTATTTT	CATTGYSTDTQYF
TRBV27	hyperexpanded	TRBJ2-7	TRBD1	TGTGCCAGCAGAACCGGGACAGGGGGCTACGAGCAGTACTTC	CASRTGTGGYEQYF
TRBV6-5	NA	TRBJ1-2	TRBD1	TGTGCCGGGGGACAGAACTATGGCTACACCTTC	CAGGQNYGYTF
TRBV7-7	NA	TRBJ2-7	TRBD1	TGTGCCAGCAGCTCCGGACAGGGATCCTACGAGCAGTACTTC	CASSSGQGSYEQYF
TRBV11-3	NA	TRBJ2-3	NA	TGTGCCAGCAGCTTAGGGGGGGCGGTAGATACGCAGTATTTT	CASSLGGAVDTQYF
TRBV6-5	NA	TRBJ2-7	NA	TGTGCCAGCAGTTATACAGGCTACGAGCAGTACTTC	CASSYTGYEQYF
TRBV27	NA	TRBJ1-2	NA	TGTGCCAGCATGGAATCAGGCGACGCCTATGGCTACACCTTC	CASMESGDAYGYTF
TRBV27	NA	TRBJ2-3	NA	TGTGCCAGCAGTCTGATCCGCACAGATACGCAGTATTTT	CASSLIRTDTQYF
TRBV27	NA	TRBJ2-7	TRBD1	TGTGCCAGCAGTCCCAACCCGGGACAGGACTCCTACGAGCAGTACTTC	CASSPNPGQDSYEQYF